The entry below gives a single T cell receptor (beta chain) sequence along with its context. The CDR3 contains 16 residues. Germline V lookup: CDR1 SGHTA, CDR2 FQGNSA. The ends were cut back, 5 bases at V and 1 base at J, with 18 bases in the middle. Time point denoted: patch test 3, about 24 weeks after DPC sensitization. Treatment denoted: therapeutic diphenylcyclopropenone sensitization with weekly scalp DPC. The study drew its donors from alopecia patients who were 18 to 70 years old and suitable for DPC. This entry is derived from a study of human T cells and chemical hapten exposure. Study as a whole: Weekly diphenylcyclopropenone doses were given to patients' scalps across the approximately 24-week study. Enrolled patients were predominantly female and had alopecia areata, totalis or universalis. It was small differences in pooled library volume that mainly caused per-sample TCR yields to vary.

TCRdb re-called the RACE reads with MiXCR, one entry per CDR3 protein. The top ten clones hold around 2.5% of a sample with about 190,000 distinct CDR3 sequences, around a quarter of them seen once. The chain has TRBV7-2 and TRBJ2-7; D is possibly TRBD1 (6 bases). The TCR was taken from a middle-aged woman with alopecia areata. Some clones in this sample may be carry-over from other donors' samples. The input for sequencing was whole blood, taken in connection with sensitization to the hapten diphenylcyclopropenone (DPC). CDR3: CASSPVGARASYEQYF. The CDR3 coding sequence is TGTGCCAGCAGCCCCGTGGGGGCAAGGGCATCCTACGAGCAGTACTTC.